Listed below are T cell receptor beta chains from one sample, sequenced in a study of shared clonotypes between healthy human individuals. Here immunoSEQ multiplex PCR was the method, and the copy in TCRdb shows in-frame clones only, minus some. In the table there are fewer than 600,000 clones, 79% of which are singletons. The source material was PBMCs. The origin of the receptors is a woman aged 40 to 49 in good health. Some clones in this sample may be carry-over from other donors' samples. The CDR3 runs from the conserved cysteine through the conserved F or W. D genes are given only for firm matches. Some rows mark clone size as missing; the rest say once, few, many or name a class of expanded clone.

v_call	j_call	d_call	cdr3_length	clone_size	cdr3_nt	cdr3_aa
TRBV10-3	TRBJ1-2	.	15	few	TGTGCCATCAGTGAGTCTTACAGGACTAACTATGGCTACACCTTC	CAISESYRTNYGYTF
TRBV7-9	TRBJ2-7	.	12	.	TGTGCCAGCAGCACGGTACCGTCCGAGCAGTACTTC	CASSTVPSEQYF
TRBV7-9	TRBJ1-2	.	14	.	TGTGCCAGCAGCTTAGCGCCCGGACAGTATGGCTACACCTTC	CASSLAPGQYGYTF
TRBV5-1	TRBJ2-3	.	16	few	TGCGCCAGCAGCTCCCCACAGGGCCTCCTCACAGATACGCAGTATTTT	CASSSPQGLLTDTQYF
TRBV4-2	TRBJ1-3	.	17	.	TGTGCCAGCAGCCAAGTCCCGACCGTAGGGGACGGAAACACCATATATTTT	CASSQVPTVGDGNTIYF
TRBV9	TRBJ1-2	.	13	.	TGTGCCAGCAGCGTAGATCGGGGCTATGGCTACACCTTC	CASSVDRGYGYTF
TRBV27	TRBJ1-3	.	15	.	TGTGCCAGCAGTTTAACCACAGGGCCAGGAAACACCATATATTTT	CASSLTTGPGNTIYF
TRBV5-1	TRBJ2-1	TRBD2	16	.	TGCGCCAGCAGCTTGGAGGGGCTCGGGGGGTACAATGAGCAGTTCTTC	CASSLEGLGGYNEQFF
TRBV28	TRBJ2-3	.	17	.	TGTGCCAGCAGCCCCGCTGGGGGACCGTACGCCACAGATACGCAGTATTTT	CASSPAGGPYATDTQYF
TRBV6-1	TRBJ2-7	.	15	.	TGTGCCAGCAGGGAACTCACAGGGAATCCCTACGAGCAGTACTTC	CASRELTGNPYEQYF
TRBV11-2	TRBJ2-5	TRBD2	15	once	TGTGCCAGCAGCCCGGGACTAGCTACCCAAGAGACCCAGTACTTC	CASSPGLATQETQYF
TRBV10-2	TRBJ1-1	TRBD1	15	.	TGCGCCAGCAGTCCGGGACAGGGGTTCGACACTGAAGCTTTCTTT	CASSPGQGFDTEAFF
TRBV19	TRBJ1-5	TRBD1	14	once	TGTGCCAGTAAGGGACAGGAACTGGGTCAGCCCCAGCATTTT	CASKGQELGQPQHF
TRBV6-4	TRBJ2-2	TRBD1	17	.	TGTGCCAGCAGTGACTCGGCGGGGACAGGGTCATCCGGGGAGCTGTTTTTT	CASSDSAGTGSSGELFF
TRBV5-1	TRBJ2-7	.	13	.	TGCGCCAGCAGCTTGGACCTGACCTACGAGCAGTACTTC	CASSLDLTYEQYF
TRBV18	TRBJ2-1	TRBD2	12	once	TGTGCCAGCTCACCACCAGCGGGAGGACAGTTCTTC	CASSPPAGGQFF
TRBV19	TRBJ1-5	.	13	.	TGTGCCAGTAGTATAGAACCAAGTCAGCCCCAGCATTTT	CASSIEPSQPQHF
TRBV10-3	TRBJ2-2	TRBD1	15	.	TGTGCCATCAGTGAGTCATCAGGGGGTCCCGGGGAGCTGTTTTTT	CAISESSGGPGELFF
TRBV28	TRBJ1-5	.	17	.	TGTGCCAGCACCTACGCAAATAGGCACCGGGGGGCTCAGCCCCAGCATTTT	CASTYANRHRGAQPQHF
TRBV5-8	TRBJ2-2	TRBD1	15	.	TGTGCCAGCAGCTCCCCGCCTACAGGGGCCGGGGAGCTGTTTTTT	CASSSPPTGAGELFF
TRBV4-1	TRBJ2-7	.	15	.	TGCGCCAGCAGCCCGAACATAGGACAAATCCACGAGCAGTACTTC	CASSPNIGQIHEQYF
TRBV18	TRBJ2-1	.	14	.	TGTGCCAGCTCACCGGAACGCGTCTACAATGAGCAGTTCTTC	CASSPERVYNEQFF
TRBV13	TRBJ2-7	TRBD2	14	.	TGTGCCAGCAGCCTAGCGGGAGAGGACTACGAGCAGTACTTC	CASSLAGEDYEQYF
TRBV5-5	TRBJ2-7	TRBD2	15	.	TGTGCCAGCAGCCCCGGACTAGCGACTACCTACGAGCAGTACTTC	CASSPGLATTYEQYF
TRBV7-3	TRBJ1-1	.	14	.	TGTGCCAGCAGCTTCGGGATGTTGAACACTGAAGCTTTCTTT	CASSFGMLNTEAFF
TRBV6-6	TRBJ2-1	.	15	.	TGTGCCGGCAGTTACTTGGCAGGGAGAGACAATGAGCAGTTCTTC	CAGSYLAGRDNEQFF
TRBV7-9	TRBJ2-1	.	18	.	TGTGCCAGCAGCTTAGGCGTTGAGACTGGGGGGCCATACAATGAGCAGTTCTTC	CASSLGVETGGPYNEQFF
TRBV28	TRBJ2-3	TRBD2	16	.	TGTGCCAGCAGTTTCGGGGCGGGAGGTCACACAGATACGCAGTATTTT	CASSFGAGGHTDTQYF
TRBV6-1	TRBJ1-2	.	14	.	TGTGCCAGCAGGATGGACACAGCTAACTATGGCTACACCTTC	CASRMDTANYGYTF
TRBV6-5	TRBJ1-1	.	14	.	TGTGCCAGCCTACCTTCCGGGTCGAGCACTGAAGCTTTCTTT	CASLPSGSSTEAFF
TRBV9	TRBJ2-2	TRBD2	18	.	TGTGCCAGCAGCAGAACCCCCCTAGCGGGAGGGTTCACCGGGGAGCTGTTTTTT	CASSRTPLAGGFTGELFF
TRBV29-1	TRBJ2-5	TRBD2	17	.	TGCAGCGTTGACGGTGCAGCGGGAGGGCCCTCCAGGGAGACCCAGTACTTC	CSVDGAAGGPSRETQYF
TRBV30	TRBJ1-1	TRBD1	13	many	TGTGCCTGGAGTACGCAGGGGGCGGCTGAAGCTTTCTTT	CAWSTQGAAEAFF
TRBV2	TRBJ1-5	TRBD1	14	.	TGTGCCAGCAGGGGGACAGGGTCGTATCAGCCCCAGCATTTT	CASRGTGSYQPQHF
TRBV4-3	TRBJ2-2	TRBD1	18	.	TGCGCCAGCAGCCAAACCCGCGCCGGACAGGGTCTTACCGGGGAGCTGTTTTTT	CASSQTRAGQGLTGELFF
TRBV7-9	TRBJ2-2	.	13	many	TGTGCCAGCAGGGCGATGGAGACCGGGGAGCTGTTTTTT	CASRAMETGELFF
TRBV7-9	TRBJ2-7	.	15	.	TGTGCCAGCAGCTTCCGGGCCGGGGGTTACTACGAGCAGTACTTC	CASSFRAGGYYEQYF
TRBV2	TRBJ2-7	TRBD1	14	.	TGTGCCAGCAGTGGCCCTGGACAGGCCTACGAGCAGTACTTC	CASSGPGQAYEQYF
TRBV5-4	TRBJ2-2	TRBD1	16	.	TGTGCCAGCAGCTTGGGGACAGGGATGGGGACCGGGGAGCTGTTTTTT	CASSLGTGMGTGELFF
TRBV19	TRBJ2-1	TRBD1	16	.	TGTGCCAGTAGTCGGGCGACAGGGGGCATGTACAATGAGCAGTTCTTC	CASSRATGGMYNEQFF
TRBV7-3	TRBJ2-1	TRBD2	15	.	TGTGCCAGCAGCTTACGTCTAGCGGGAGTATATGAGCAGTTCTTC	CASSLRLAGVYEQFF
TRBV11-3	TRBJ2-5	.	14	.	TGTGCCAGCAACCCTCCAAGCGAGTCACGGACCCAGTACTTC	CASNPPSESRTQYF
TRBV7-2	TRBJ2-7	.	13	.	TGTGCCAGCAGACAGACCCAAGGAGGCGAGCAGTACTTC	CASRQTQGGEQYF
TRBV6-4	TRBJ2-1	TRBD2	15	.	TGTGCCAGCAGTCTCGAAGCGGGGTCCTACAATGAGCAGTTCTTC	CASSLEAGSYNEQFF
TRBV10-3	TRBJ2-3	.	15	.	TGTGCCATCAGTGATCCAACCAAGTCAACAGATACGCAGTATTTT	CAISDPTKSTDTQYF
TRBV5-6	TRBJ2-7	.	14	.	TGTGCCAGCAGCTTGGGGTCGGGTATCTACGAGCAGTACTTC	CASSLGSGIYEQYF